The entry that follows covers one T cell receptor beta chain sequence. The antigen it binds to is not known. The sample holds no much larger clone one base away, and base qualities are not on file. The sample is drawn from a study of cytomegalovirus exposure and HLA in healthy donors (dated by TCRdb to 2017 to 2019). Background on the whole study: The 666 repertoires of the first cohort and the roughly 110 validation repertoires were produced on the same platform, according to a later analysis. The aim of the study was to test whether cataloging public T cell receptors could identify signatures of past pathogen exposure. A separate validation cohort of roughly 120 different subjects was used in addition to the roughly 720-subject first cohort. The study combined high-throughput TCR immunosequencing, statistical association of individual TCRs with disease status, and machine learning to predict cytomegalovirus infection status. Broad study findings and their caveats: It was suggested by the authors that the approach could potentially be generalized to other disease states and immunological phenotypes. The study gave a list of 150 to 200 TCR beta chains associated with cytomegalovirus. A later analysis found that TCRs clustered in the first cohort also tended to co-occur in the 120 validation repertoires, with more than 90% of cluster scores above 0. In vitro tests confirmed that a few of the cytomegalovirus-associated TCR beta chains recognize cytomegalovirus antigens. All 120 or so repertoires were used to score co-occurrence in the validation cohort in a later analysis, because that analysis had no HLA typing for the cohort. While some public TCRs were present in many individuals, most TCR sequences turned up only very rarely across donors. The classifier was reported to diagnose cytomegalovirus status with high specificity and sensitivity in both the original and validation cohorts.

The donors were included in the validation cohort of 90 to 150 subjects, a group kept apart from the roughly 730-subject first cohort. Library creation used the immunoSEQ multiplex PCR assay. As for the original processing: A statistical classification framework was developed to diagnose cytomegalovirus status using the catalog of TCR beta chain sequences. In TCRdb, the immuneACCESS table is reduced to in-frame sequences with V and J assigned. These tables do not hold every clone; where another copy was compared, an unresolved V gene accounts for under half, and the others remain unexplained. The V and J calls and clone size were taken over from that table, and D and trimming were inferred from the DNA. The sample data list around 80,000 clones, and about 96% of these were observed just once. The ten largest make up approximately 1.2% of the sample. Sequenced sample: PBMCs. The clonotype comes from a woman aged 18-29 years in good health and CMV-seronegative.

The CDR3 has the sequence CASSHRESQETQYF. The DNA sequence is given as TGTGCCAGCAGTCACAGGGAATCCCAAGAGACCCAGTACTTC. Recombination joined TRBV6-5 with TRBJ2-5, with TRBD1 tentatively as D gene (6 bases match). The germline V gene gives CDR1 as MNHEY and CDR2 as SVGAGI. The germline ends are 11 bases apart after V is trimmed by 5 bases and J by 1 base. The cysteine opens and the phenylalanine closes a CDR3 of 14 amino acids. Just the 42-base CDR3 DNA is kept, in frame starting at base 1.